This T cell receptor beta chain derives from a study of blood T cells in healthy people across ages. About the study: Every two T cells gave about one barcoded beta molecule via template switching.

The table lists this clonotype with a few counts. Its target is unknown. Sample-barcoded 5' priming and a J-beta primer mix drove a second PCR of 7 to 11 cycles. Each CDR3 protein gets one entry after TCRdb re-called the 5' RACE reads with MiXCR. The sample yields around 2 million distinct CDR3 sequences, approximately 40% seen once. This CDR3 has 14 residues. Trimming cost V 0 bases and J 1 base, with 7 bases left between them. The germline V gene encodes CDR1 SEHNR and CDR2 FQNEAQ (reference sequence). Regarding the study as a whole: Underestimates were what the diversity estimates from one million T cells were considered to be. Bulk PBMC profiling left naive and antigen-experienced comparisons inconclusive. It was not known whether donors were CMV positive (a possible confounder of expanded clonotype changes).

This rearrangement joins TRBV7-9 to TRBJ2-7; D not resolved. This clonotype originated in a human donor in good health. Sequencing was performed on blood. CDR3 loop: CASSLAMESYEQYF. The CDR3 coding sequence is TGTGCCAGCAGCTTAGCGATGGAGTCCTACGAGCAGTACTTC. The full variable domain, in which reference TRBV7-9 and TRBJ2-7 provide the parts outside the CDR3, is DTGVSQNPRHKITKRGQNVTFRCDPISEHNRLYWYRQTLGQGPEFLTYFQNEAQLEKSRLLSDRFSAERPKGSFSTLEIQRTEQGDSAMYLCASSLAMESYEQYFGPGTRLTVT.